This passage covers 19 T cell receptor beta chains from one sample sequenced in a study of shared clonotypes between healthy human individuals. Libraries were prepared by immunoSEQ multiplex PCR; TCRdb keeps only in-frame clonotypes and omits some of them. Of millions of clones in the sample, over 85% were seen once. The material sequenced was naive CD4+ T cells sorted from blood. As to subset: CD45RA+ positively selected. Every receptor here comes from a man younger than 35 in good health.

This clone was recorded once. The chain recombines TRBV19 with TRBJ2-1; no clear D. This CDR3 has 17 amino acids. The germline gives CDR1 LNHDA, CDR2 SQIVND (reference sequence). With 1 base removed from V and 0 bases from J, the gap between germline ends came to 13 bases. The CDR3 DNA reads TGTGCCAGTAGTATAGTAATACGAAAGAGCTCCTACAATGAGCAGTTCTTC. Its protein product is CASSIVIRKSSYNEQFF. Filled out from reference TRBV19 and TRBJ2-1, the complete variable domain reads DGGITQSPKYLFRKEGQNVTLSCEQNLNHDAMYWYRQDPGQGLRLIYYSQIVNDFQKGDIAEGYSVSREKKESFPLTVTSAQKNPTAFYLCASSIVIRKSSYNEQFFGPGTRLTVL.

CDR3 protein: CASSSRPPTLNTEAFF. For the CDR3, the DNA is TGTGCCAGCAGCTCCAGGCCCCCAACTCTGAACACTGAAGCTTTCTTT. This chain uses TRBV5-5 with TRBJ1-1; no firm D call. V lost 3 bases, J lost 0 bases, and 15 bases lay in between. CDR1 SGHKS and CDR2 YYEKEE come from the germline V gene (reference sequence). The CDR3 has 16 residues.

The CDR3 region has the DNA TGTGCCAGCAAAGCTAGCGGGGGGGCCTACAATGAGCAGTTCTTC. As protein: CASKASGGAYNEQFF. The chain recombines TRBV28 with TRBJ2-1; 12 bases are a match to TRBD2. In germline, CDR1 is MDHEN, CDR2 SYDVKM. V was pared by 7 bases and J by 2 bases, with 3 bases of the junction left unmatched. CDR3 size: 15 residues.

The CDR3 loop is CAWSARQGDYGYTF. The CDR3 coding sequence is TGTGCCTGGAGTGCGAGACAGGGCGACTATGGCTACACCTTC. This sequence joins TRBV30 and TRBJ1-2; 7 bases fit TRBD1. V gave up 1 base and J gave up 3 bases; unmatched junction bases: 5. Per the germline V gene, CDR1 is GTSNPN and CDR2 is SVGIG (reference sequence). CDR3 size: 14 residues. Full variable domain (missing parts from reference TRBV30 and TRBJ1-2): SQTIHQWPATLVQPVGSPLSLECTVEGTSNPNLYWYRQAAGRGLQLLFYSVGIGQISSEVPQNLSASRPQDRQFILSSKKLLLSDSGFYLCAWSARQGDYGYTFGSGTRLTVV.

This clone has a handful of counts. CDR3 nucleotide sequence: TGTGCCAGCAGCGTAGCTACGGGACAGAAGAACACTGAAGCTTTCTTT. Translating gives CASSVATGQKNTEAFF. The chain has TRBV9 and TRBJ1-1, with TRBD1 matching over 7 bases. The trim removed 0 bases at V and 1 base at J, leaving 6 bases unmatched. The CDR3 runs to 16 residues. Germline V gene lookup returns CDR1 SGDLS and CDR2 YYNGEE.

The V call is TRBV5-1, the J call TRBJ2-7, with 8 bases aligning to TRBD2. V trimming: 1 base; J trimming: 4 bases; junction bases outside the gene matches: 7. This CDR3 is 15 amino acids long. Germline CDR1 SGHRS, CDR2 YFSETQ. CDR3 loop: CASSLSWGLGYEQYF. CDR3 sequence (DNA): TGCGCCAGCAGCTTGAGTTGGGGACTAGGGTACGAGCAGTACTTC.

The chain recombines TRBV4-3 with TRBJ2-2, with D perhaps assigned TRBD1 or TRBD2 (5 bases each). Trimming pared 0 bases from V and 7 bases from J, leaving 12 bases between. The CDR3 is made up of 15 amino acids. Germline V gene data show CDR1 as LGHNA and CDR2 as YSLEER. CDR3 in amino acids: CASSQDGAPGGELFF. CDR3 nucleotides: TGCGCCAGCAGCCAAGACGGGGCTCCTGGCGGGGAGCTGTTTTTT.

This chain joins TRBV7-9 and TRBJ1-2, with 7 positions matching TRBD1. The CDR3 has 15 residues. Germline V lookup: CDR1 SEHNR, CDR2 FQNEAQ (reference sequence). V was clipped by 0 bases and J by 3 bases; unmatched bases: 4. CDR3 nucleotide sequence: TGTGCCAGCAGCTTAGCGACAGGGAGCCACTATGGCTACACCTTC. Protein: CASSLATGSHYGYTF.

J is TRBJ1-6 and V is TRBV6-5; 8 bases fit TRBD1. V dropped 7 bases and J dropped 8; count of bases not matched to a gene: 10. The germline gives CDR1 MNHEY, CDR2 SVGAGI. The CDR3 totals 15 residues. The CDR3 loop reads CASNDRGGSHSPLHF. The CDR3 bases are TGTGCCAGCAACGACAGGGGAGGTTCGCATTCACCCCTCCACTTT.

The V gene is TRBV5-1, the J gene TRBJ2-3; TRBD2 matches at 11 bases. V gave up 5 bases and J gave up 7 bases; unmatched junction bases: 9. From germline, CDR1 is SGHRS and CDR2 YFSETQ. CDR3 size: 15 residues. CDR3 protein: CASRAVTSGGNTQYF. DNA for the CDR3: TGCGCCAGCAGGGCGGTAACTAGCGGGGGAAATACGCAGTATTTT. The full variable domain, in which reference TRBV5-1 and TRBJ2-3 provide the parts outside the CDR3, is KAGVTQTPRYLIKTRGQQVTLSCSPISGHRSVSWYQQTPGQGLQFLFEYFSETQRNKGNFPGRFSGRQFSNSRSEMNVSTLELGDSALYLCASRAVTSGGNTQYFGPGTRLTVL.

The table lists this clone with a count of one. J is TRBJ1-2 and V is TRBV5-1, with a tentative D call TRBD1 (6 bases). From germline, CDR1 is SGHRS and CDR2 YFSETQ. The CDR3 extends over 14 amino acids. The ends were cut back, 1 base at V and 2 bases at J, with 9 bases in the middle. This chain's CDR3 is CASSLLQGNYGYTF. CDR3 coding DNA: TGCGCCAGCAGCTTGTTACAGGGCAACTATGGCTACACCTTC.

V usage is TRBV7-6 and J usage is TRBJ2-2; 7 positions agree with TRBD1. The trim removed 4 bases at V and 6 bases at J, leaving 11 bases unmatched. Germline V CDR1 and CDR2: SGHVS, FNYEAQ. The CDR3 loop spans 16 amino acids. The chain's CDR3 is CASSSSGTVTPGELFF. The CDR3, as DNA: TGTGCCAGCAGCTCCTCCGGGACAGTGACCCCCGGGGAGCTGTTTTTT.

This chain joins TRBV18 and TRBJ1-1; D not resolved. Trimming shortened V by 4 bases and J by 2 bases, and 17 bases separated the two germline ends. The CDR3 consists of 16 residues. Germline lookup yields CDR1 KGHSH and CDR2 LQKENI. CDR3 sequence reads: CASSQVPSNLNTEAFF. The CDR3 bases are TGTGCCAGCTCACAGGTACCCTCAAACCTAAACACTGAAGCTTTCTTT.

This chain connects TRBV28 to TRBJ2-5; a weak D match, TRBD2 (5 bases). The germline CDR1 and CDR2 sequences are MDHEN and SYDVKM. Trimming took off 8 bases at V and 4 bases at J, with 14 bases between the two ends. The CDR3 is 13 amino acids. DNA for the CDR3: TGTGCCAGCTCCGTGGGGAGTGTAGAGACCCAGTACTTC. Protein sequence: CASSVGSVETQYF.

The CDR3 reads CASSDGGLGADTQYF. The CDR3, as DNA: TGTGCCAGCAGTGACGGCGGGTTAGGGGCAGATACGCAGTATTTT. This sequence joins TRBV2 and TRBJ2-3; D assignment may be TRBD1 or TRBD2 (5 bases each). The CDR3 consists of 15 residues. CDR1 and CDR2 (germline): SNHLY, FYNNEI. The germline V and J ends were trimmed by 3 bases and 4 bases, with 14 bases remaining between them.

The CDR3 here is CASSVVGLAGGKHYEQYF. The CDR3 DNA reads TGTGCCAGCAGCGTAGTGGGGCTAGCGGGAGGTAAACACTACGAGCAGTACTTC. The rearrangement uses TRBV9 and TRBJ2-7; TRBD2 agrees at 11 bases. This CDR3 region has 18 residues. CDR1 is SGDLS, CDR2 YYNGEE, per germline. The ends lost 0 bases at V and 3 bases at J; junction bases unmatched: 11.

This chain connects TRBV9 to TRBJ2-7; D possibly uses TRBD1 or TRBD2 (8 bases each). V lost 4 bases to trimming and J lost 0 bases, with 20 bases between them. The CDR3 loop spans 17 amino acids. Germline values: CDR1 SGDLS, CDR2 YYNGEE. CDR3 region: CASSPQGAGGLSYEQYF. The CDR3 coding sequence is TGTGCCAGCAGCCCCCAGGGGGCGGGAGGACTCTCCTACGAGCAGTACTTC. The variable domain in full, completed from reference TRBV9 and TRBJ2-7, reads DSGVTQTPKHLITATGQRVTLRCSPRSGDLSVYWYQQSLDQGLQFLIQYYNGEERAKGNILERFSAQQFPDLHSELNLSSLELGDSALYFCASSPQGAGGLSYEQYFGPGTRLTVT.

V and J are TRBV19 and TRBJ1-6, with 7 bases lining up with TRBD1. Germline values: CDR1 LNHDA, CDR2 SQIVND (reference sequence). This CDR3 region has 14 residues. Germline trimming cut 9 bases from V and 7 bases from J; bases unmatched to any gene: 9. CDR3: CASKEGALNSPLHF. CDR3 sequence (DNA): TGTGCCAGCAAGGAGGGGGCCTTGAATTCACCCCTCCACTTT.

The V gene is TRBV7-3, the J gene TRBJ1-3; maybe TRBD1 (6 bases). Germline V lookup: CDR1 SGHTA, CDR2 FQGTGA. V was trimmed by 5 bases and J by 0 bases, leaving 14 bases between them. The CDR3 runs to 16 residues. CDR3 region: CASSPPWGASGNTIYF. CDR3 sequence (DNA): TGTGCCAGCAGCCCCCCGTGGGGGGCCTCTGGAAACACCATATATTTT. The full variable domain, its missing parts supplied by reference TRBV7-3 and TRBJ1-3, is GAGVSQTPSNKVTEKGKYVELRCDPISGHTALYWYRQSLGQGPEFLIYFQGTGAADDSGLPNDRFFAVRPEGSVSTLKIQRTERGDSAVYLCASSPPWGASGNTIYFGEGSWLTVV.